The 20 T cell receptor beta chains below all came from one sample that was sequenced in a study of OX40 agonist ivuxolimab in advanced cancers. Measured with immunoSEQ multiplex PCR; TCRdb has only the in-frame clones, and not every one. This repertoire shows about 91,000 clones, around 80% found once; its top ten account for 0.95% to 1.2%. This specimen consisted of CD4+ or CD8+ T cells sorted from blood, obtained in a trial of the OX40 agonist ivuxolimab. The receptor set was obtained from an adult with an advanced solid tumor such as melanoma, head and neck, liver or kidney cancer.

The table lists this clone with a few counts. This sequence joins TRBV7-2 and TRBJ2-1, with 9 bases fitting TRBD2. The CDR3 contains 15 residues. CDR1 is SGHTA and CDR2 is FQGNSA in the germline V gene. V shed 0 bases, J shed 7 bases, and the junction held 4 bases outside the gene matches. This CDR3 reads CASSLAGRGGNEQFF. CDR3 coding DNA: TGTGCCAGCAGCTTAGCCGGGCGGGGGGGGAATGAGCAGTTCTTC.

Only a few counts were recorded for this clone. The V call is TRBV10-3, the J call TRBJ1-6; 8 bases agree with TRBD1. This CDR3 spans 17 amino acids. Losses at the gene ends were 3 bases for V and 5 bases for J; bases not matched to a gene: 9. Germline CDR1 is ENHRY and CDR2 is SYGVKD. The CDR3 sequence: CAISDHGQGGNNSPLHF. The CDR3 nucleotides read TGTGCCATCAGTGACCACGGACAGGGCGGCAATAATTCACCCCTCCACTTT.

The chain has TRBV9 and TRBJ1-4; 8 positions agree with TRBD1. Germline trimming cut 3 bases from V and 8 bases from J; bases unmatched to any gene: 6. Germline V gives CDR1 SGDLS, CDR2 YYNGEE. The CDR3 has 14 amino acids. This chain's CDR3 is CASSGTTGGEKLFF. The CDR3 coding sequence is TGTGCCAGCAGCGGGACCACAGGGGGAGAAAAACTGTTTTTT.

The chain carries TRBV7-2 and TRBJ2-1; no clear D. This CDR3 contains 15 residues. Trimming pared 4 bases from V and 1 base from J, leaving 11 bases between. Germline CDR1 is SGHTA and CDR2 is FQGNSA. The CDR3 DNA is TGTGCCAGCAGCTCAGGTGCTAGTTCCTACAATGAGCAGTTCTTC. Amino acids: CASSSGASSYNEQFF.

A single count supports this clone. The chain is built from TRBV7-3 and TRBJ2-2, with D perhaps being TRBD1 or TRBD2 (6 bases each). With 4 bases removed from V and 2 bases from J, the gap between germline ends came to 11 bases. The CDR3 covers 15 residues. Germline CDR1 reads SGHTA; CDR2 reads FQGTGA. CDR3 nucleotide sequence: TGTGCCAGCAGCTCCACGGGGGCCAACACCGGGGAGCTGTTTTTT. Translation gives CASSSTGANTGELFF.

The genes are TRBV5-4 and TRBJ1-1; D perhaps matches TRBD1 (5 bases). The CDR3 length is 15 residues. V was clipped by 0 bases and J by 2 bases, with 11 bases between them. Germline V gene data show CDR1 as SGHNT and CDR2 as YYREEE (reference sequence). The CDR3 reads CASSLGQGGNTEAFF. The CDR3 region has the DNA TGTGCCAGCAGCTTGGGTCAGGGTGGAAACACTGAAGCTTTCTTT.

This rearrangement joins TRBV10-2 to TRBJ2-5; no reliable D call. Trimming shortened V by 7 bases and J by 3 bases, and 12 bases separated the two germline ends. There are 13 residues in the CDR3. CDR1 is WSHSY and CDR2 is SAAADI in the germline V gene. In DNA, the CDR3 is TGCGCCAGCACCCCGGCCACGGAAGAGACCCAGTACTTC. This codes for CASTPATEETQYF.

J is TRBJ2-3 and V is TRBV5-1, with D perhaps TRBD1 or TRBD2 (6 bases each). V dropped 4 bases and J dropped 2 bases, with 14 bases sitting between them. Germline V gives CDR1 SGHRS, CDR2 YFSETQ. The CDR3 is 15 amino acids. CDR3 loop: CASSPEGGPTDTQYF. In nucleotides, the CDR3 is TGCGCCAGCAGCCCTGAGGGGGGACCCACAGATACGCAGTATTTT.

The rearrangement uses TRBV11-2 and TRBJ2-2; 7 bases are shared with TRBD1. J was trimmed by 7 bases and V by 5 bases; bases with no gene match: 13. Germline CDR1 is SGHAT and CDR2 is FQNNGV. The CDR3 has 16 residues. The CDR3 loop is CASSQNTGASDGELFF. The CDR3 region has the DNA TGTGCCAGCAGCCAAAACACAGGGGCCTCGGACGGGGAGCTGTTTTTT.

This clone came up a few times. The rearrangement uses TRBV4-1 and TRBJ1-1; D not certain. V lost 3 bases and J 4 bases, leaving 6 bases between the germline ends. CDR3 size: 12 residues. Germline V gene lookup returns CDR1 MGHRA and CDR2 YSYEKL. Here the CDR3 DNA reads TGCGCCAGCAGCCAGGGGTTCACTGAAGCTTTCTTT. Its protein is CASSQGFTEAFF.

CDR3 nucleotide sequence: TGTGCCAGCAGCCCAAGCAGTGAACGGCGGTACTTC. Translation gives CASSPSSERRYF. The chain couples TRBV7-2 to TRBJ2-7; D unclear. The CDR3 covers 12 residues. V was pared by 5 bases and J by 12 bases, with 17 bases between. Germline V CDR1 and CDR2: SGHTA, FQGNSA.

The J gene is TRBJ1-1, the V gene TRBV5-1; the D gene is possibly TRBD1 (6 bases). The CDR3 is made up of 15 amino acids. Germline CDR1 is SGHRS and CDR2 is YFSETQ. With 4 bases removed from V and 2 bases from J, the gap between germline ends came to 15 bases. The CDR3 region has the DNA TGCGCCAGCAGCAGATTGACAGGAGTAAACACTGAAGCTTTCTTT. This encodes CASSRLTGVNTEAFF.

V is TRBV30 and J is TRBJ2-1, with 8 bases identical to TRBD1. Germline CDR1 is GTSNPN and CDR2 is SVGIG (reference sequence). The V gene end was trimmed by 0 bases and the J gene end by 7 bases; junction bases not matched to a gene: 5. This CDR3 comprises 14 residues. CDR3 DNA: TGTGCCTGGAGTGTAGGACAGGGTCTGAATGAGCAGTTCTTC. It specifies CAWSVGQGLNEQFF.

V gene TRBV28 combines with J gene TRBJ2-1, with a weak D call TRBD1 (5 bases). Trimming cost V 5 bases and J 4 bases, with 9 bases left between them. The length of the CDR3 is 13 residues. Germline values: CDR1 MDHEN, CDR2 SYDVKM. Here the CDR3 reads CASSQGWYNEQFF. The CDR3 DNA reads TGTGCCAGCAGTCAGGGTTGGTACAATGAGCAGTTCTTC. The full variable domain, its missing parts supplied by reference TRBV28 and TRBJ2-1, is DVKVTQSSRYLVKRTGEKVFLECVQDMDHENMFWYRQDPGLGLRLIYFSYDVKMKEKGDIPEGYSVSREKKERFSLILESASTNQTSMYLCASSQGWYNEQFFGPGTRLTVL.

Here the CDR3 reads CASSQPTSSSTGELFF. The CDR3 DNA reads as TGTGCCAGCAGCCAGCCGACTAGCTCGAGCACCGGGGAGCTGTTTTTT. This chain connects TRBV4-2 to TRBJ2-2, with 7 bases matching TRBD2. V trimming: 3 bases; J trimming: 4 bases; junction bases outside the gene matches: 8. The V gene's germline CDR1 is LGHNA and CDR2 YNFKEQ. The CDR3 sequence is 16 residues long.

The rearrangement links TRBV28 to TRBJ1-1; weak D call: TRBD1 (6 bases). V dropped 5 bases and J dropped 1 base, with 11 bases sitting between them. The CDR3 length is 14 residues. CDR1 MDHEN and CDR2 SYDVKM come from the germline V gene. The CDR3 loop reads CASSVGGGNTEAFF. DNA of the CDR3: TGTGCCAGCAGTGTCGGAGGGGGGAACACTGAAGCTTTCTTT.

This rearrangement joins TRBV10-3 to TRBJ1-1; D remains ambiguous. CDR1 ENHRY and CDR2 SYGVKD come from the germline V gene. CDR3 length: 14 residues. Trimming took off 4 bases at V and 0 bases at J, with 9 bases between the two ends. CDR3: CAISVQALNTEAFF. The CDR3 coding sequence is TGTGCCATCAGTGTGCAAGCTCTGAACACTGAAGCTTTCTTT.

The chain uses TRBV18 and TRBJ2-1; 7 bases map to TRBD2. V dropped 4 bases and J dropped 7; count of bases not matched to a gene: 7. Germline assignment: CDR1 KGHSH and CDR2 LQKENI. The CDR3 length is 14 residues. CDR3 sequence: CASSQPGRVNEQFF. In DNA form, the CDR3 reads TGTGCCAGCTCACAACCTGGGAGGGTGAATGAGCAGTTCTTC.

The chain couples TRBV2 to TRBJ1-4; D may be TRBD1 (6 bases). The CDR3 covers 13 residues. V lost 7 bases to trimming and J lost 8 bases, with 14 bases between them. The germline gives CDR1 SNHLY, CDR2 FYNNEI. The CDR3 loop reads CASNPGVVEKLFF. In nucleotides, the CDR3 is TGTGCCAGCAACCCAGGGGTAGTAGAAAAACTGTTTTTT.

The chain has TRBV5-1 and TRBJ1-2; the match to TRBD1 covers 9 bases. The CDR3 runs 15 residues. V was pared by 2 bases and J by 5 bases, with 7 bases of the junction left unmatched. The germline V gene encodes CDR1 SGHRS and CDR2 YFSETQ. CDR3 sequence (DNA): TGCGCCAGCAGCTTAAACCCTGGACAGGGGTATGGCTACACCTTC. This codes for CASSLNPGQGYGYTF.